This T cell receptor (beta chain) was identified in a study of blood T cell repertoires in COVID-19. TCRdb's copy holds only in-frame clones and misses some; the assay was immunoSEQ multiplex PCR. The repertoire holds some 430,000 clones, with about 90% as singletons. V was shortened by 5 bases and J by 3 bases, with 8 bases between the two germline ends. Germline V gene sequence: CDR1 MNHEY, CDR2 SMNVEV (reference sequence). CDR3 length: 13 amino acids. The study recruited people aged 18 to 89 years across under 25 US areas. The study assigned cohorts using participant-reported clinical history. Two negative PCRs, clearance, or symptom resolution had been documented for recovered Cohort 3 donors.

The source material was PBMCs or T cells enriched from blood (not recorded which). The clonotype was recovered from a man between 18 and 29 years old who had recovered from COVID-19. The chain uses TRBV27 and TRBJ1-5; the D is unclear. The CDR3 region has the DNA TGTGCCAGCAGTAACACGCTCAATCAGCCCCAGCATTTT. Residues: CASSNTLNQPQHF.